The 27 T cell receptor beta chains in this list originate from one sample, sequenced in a study of blood T cell repertoires in COVID-19. Measured with immunoSEQ multiplex PCR; TCRdb has only the in-frame clones, and not every one. The sample has 88,000 or so clones; about 89% are singletons. Sequenced input: PBMCs or T cells enriched from blood (not recorded which). The receptors shown here come from a woman aged 50 to 60 with acute COVID-19.

This clone has a single count. The J gene is TRBJ2-5, the V gene TRBV12-2; the table names TRBD2, a call not compared with the DNA. TRBV12-2 is labeled a pseudogene. The CDR3 has 16 amino acids. The CDR3 DNA reads TGTGCAAGTCGCTCCCCGGGACTAGGACAGAAGAAGGGCCAGTACTTC. Translating it yields CASRSPGLGQKKGQYF.

The chain is built from TRBV9 and TRBJ2-2; the match to TRBD2 covers 9 bases. CDR1 SGDLS and CDR2 YYNGEE come from the germline V gene. J was trimmed by 7 bases and V by 2 bases; bases with no gene match: 12. This CDR3 has 17 amino acids. The chain's CDR3 is CASSVSSSGSRNGELFF. For the CDR3, the DNA is TGTGCCAGCAGCGTTTCGAGTAGCGGGAGTAGGAACGGGGAGCTGTTTTTT.

The V gene is TRBV2, the J gene TRBJ2-2; TRBD1 matches 9 bases. The CDR3 extends over 14 amino acids. The germline gives CDR1 SNHLY, CDR2 FYNNEI. V was clipped by 4 bases and J by 8 bases; unmatched bases: 5. In nucleotides, the CDR3 is TGTGCCAGCAGTGCGACAGGGGGTGCTGGGGAGCTGTTTTTT. Its protein product is CASSATGGAGELFF.

V gene TRBV5-4 combines with J gene TRBJ2-1; 10 bases align to TRBD2. The junction had 7 bases not matched to a gene; V was cut back by 4 bases and J by 0 bases. The CDR3 covers 17 residues. The germline gives CDR1 SGHNT, CDR2 YYREEE (reference sequence). CDR3 loop: CASSRALAGSSYNEQFF. DNA of the CDR3: TGTGCCAGCAGCCGCGCACTAGCGGGGAGCTCCTACAATGAGCAGTTCTTC.

This clone was counted once. In DNA form, the CDR3 reads TGTGCCACCAGCAGACCAGCGGGAGGGCCTAACACCGGGGAGCTGTTTTTT. Protein product: CATSRPAGGPNTGELFF. The chain uses TRBV15 and TRBJ2-2; 10 bases agree with TRBD2. This CDR3 comprises 17 residues. Germline V lookup: CDR1 LNHNV, CDR2 YYDKDF (reference sequence). Trimming at V came to 2 bases and at J to 2 bases, leaving 5 bases not matched to a gene.

This clone has only one observation. This chain uses TRBV11-3 with TRBJ1-1; D is undetermined. Trimming left V 1 base short and J 8 bases short, with 5 bases between. From germline, CDR1 is SGHNT and CDR2 YENEEA. This CDR3 has 11 residues. This CDR3 reads CASSLGREAFF. Here the CDR3 DNA reads TGTGCCAGCAGCTTAGGGAGGGAAGCTTTCTTT.

This chain connects TRBV7-9 to TRBJ1-2, with 8 bases fitting TRBD1. The V gene's germline CDR1 is SEHNR and CDR2 FQNEAQ (reference sequence). This CDR3 is 15 amino acids long. V shed 5 bases, J shed 5 bases, and the junction held 10 bases outside the gene matches. The chain's CDR3 is CASSPSRTGLYGYTF. The CDR3 bases are TGTGCCAGCAGCCCTTCACGGACAGGGCTTTATGGCTACACCTTC. The complete variable domain, with remaining parts taken from reference TRBV7-9 and TRBJ1-2, reads DTGVSQNPRHKITKRGQNVTFRCDPISEHNRLYWYRQTLGQGPEFLTYFQNEAQLEKSRLLSDRFSAERPKGSFSTLEIQRTEQGDSAMYLCASSPSRTGLYGYTFGSGTRLTVV.

This chain connects TRBV30 to TRBJ2-1, with 14 bases that match TRBD2. CDR3 length equals 15 residues. Germline V gene sequence: CDR1 GTSNPN, CDR2 SVGIG (reference sequence). Unmatched junction bases numbered 8, after V lost 3 bases and J lost 10 bases. The CDR3 loop is CAWSPGLAGVKEQFF. DNA for the CDR3: TGTGCCTGGAGCCCGGGACTAGCGGGAGTGAAGGAGCAGTTCTTC. The full variable domain, with the rest looked up from reference TRBV30 and TRBJ2-1, is SQTIHQWPATLVQPVGSPLSLECTVEGTSNPNLYWYRQAAGRGLQLLFYSVGIGQISSEVPQNLSASRPQDRQFILSSKKLLLSDSGFYLCAWSPGLAGVKEQFFGPGTRLTVL.

The V call is TRBV19, the J call TRBJ1-5; 9 bases are shared with TRBD1. CDR1 LNHDA and CDR2 SQIVND come from the germline V gene (reference sequence). J lost 4 bases, V lost 7 bases, and 2 bases had no gene match. The CDR3 consists of 13 residues. This chain's CDR3 is CASTGQGNQPQHF. The CDR3 bases are TGTGCCAGTACGGGACAGGGAAATCAGCCCCAGCATTTT. The entire variable domain, with the rest obtained from reference TRBV19 and TRBJ1-5, is as follows: DGGITQSPKYLFRKEGQNVTLSCEQNLNHDAMYWYRQDPGQGLRLIYYSQIVNDFQKGDIAEGYSVSREKKESFPLTVTSAQKNPTAFYLCASTGQGNQPQHFGDGTRLSIL.

V is TRBV10-3 and J is TRBJ1-2; the D is unclear. The CDR3 totals 13 residues. The germline V and J ends were trimmed by 3 bases and 3 bases, with 8 bases remaining between them. CDR1 is ENHRY and CDR2 is SYGVKD in the germline V gene. The CDR3 nucleotides are TGTGCCATCAGTGACAGGTTAGACTATGGCTACACCTTC. It is translated as CAISDRLDYGYTF.

The gene calls are TRBV9 and TRBJ2-7; weak D call: TRBD1 (6 bases). Trimming shortened V by 0 bases and J by 4 bases, and 11 bases separated the two germline ends. The CDR3 runs 14 residues. Germline CDR1 SGDLS, CDR2 YYNGEE. CDR3 DNA: TGTGCCAGCAGCGTAGGTGAAGGGGGATACGAGCAGTACTTC. Translated: CASSVGEGGYEQYF.

The genes are TRBV7-9 and TRBJ1-5; 10 nucleotides match TRBD1. CDR3 length: 15 residues. The J segment lost 6 bases and the V segment lost 3 bases, leaving 5 bases of the junction unmatched. Germline V lookup: CDR1 SEHNR, CDR2 FQNEAQ (reference sequence). CDR3 sequence (DNA): TGTGCCAGCAGCTTGGGGACAGGGGATGGTCAGCCCCAGCATTTT. It is translated as CASSLGTGDGQPQHF.

The chain has TRBV19 and TRBJ1-3; possibly TRBD1 for D (6 bases). The CDR3 has 16 amino acids. Trimming removed 7 bases from V and 0 bases from J, with 16 bases in between. The germline gives CDR1 LNHDA, CDR2 SQIVND (reference sequence). CDR3 in DNA: TGTGCCAGTATCGGATTGGGGGCCTCCTCTGGAAACACCATATATTTT. Translated: CASIGLGASSGNTIYF.

The rearrangement links TRBV6-6 to TRBJ1-1; D not resolved. V gave up 2 bases and J gave up 4 bases, with 17 bases separating them. The germline V gene has CDR1 MNHNY and CDR2 SVGAGI (reference sequence). This CDR3 has 16 residues. The CDR3 protein is CASSYLAGLGGTEAFF. The DNA of the CDR3 is TGTGCCAGCAGTTACCTCGCGGGGTTGGGCGGCACTGAAGCTTTCTTT.

This chain links TRBV21-1 with TRBJ1-1; TRBD1 is the table's D call, not checked against the DNA. TRBV21-1 is marked as a pseudogene. The CDR3 sequence is 14 residues long. The CDR3 region is CASSAGQGNTEAFF. CDR3 sequence (DNA): TGTGCCAGCAGCGCGGGACAGGGGAACACTGAAGCTTTCTTT.

This clone was counted a few times. The rearrangement joins TRBV5-1 to TRBJ2-3, with D tentatively TRBD2 (6 bases). CDR3 size: 16 residues. V was cut by 0 bases and J by 0 bases, with 11 bases left in between. Germline assignment: CDR1 SGHRS and CDR2 YFSETQ. CDR3 nucleotide sequence: TGCGCCAGCAGCTTGGAGTATGGGACTAGCACAGATACGCAGTATTTT. It codes for CASSLEYGTSTDTQYF.

The chain couples TRBV18 to TRBJ1-6; D unclear. Germline V gives CDR1 KGHSH, CDR2 LQKENI. The CDR3 spans 15 residues. V lost 3 bases and J lost 7, with 13 bases in between. CDR3 in amino acids: CASSPASQTNSPLHF. The CDR3 DNA reads TGTGCCAGCTCACCTGCGTCACAGACGAATTCACCCCTCCACTTT.

The V gene is TRBV19, the J gene TRBJ1-6; 9 bases map to TRBD1. Losses at the gene ends were 7 bases for V and 13 bases for J; bases not matched to a gene: 14. The V gene's germline CDR1 is LNHDA and CDR2 SQIVND (reference sequence). The CDR3 length is 15 residues. The chain's CDR3 is CASTLAGTGLFPLHF. The CDR3 DNA reads TGTGCCAGTACCCTCGCCGGGACAGGGTTATTCCCCCTCCACTTT.

The sample holds one count of this clone. The rearrangement links TRBV5-5 to TRBJ1-1; D may be TRBD1 (6 bases). The CDR3 contains 17 residues. Trimming removed 0 bases at V and 0 bases at J, with 15 bases between. CDR1 and CDR2 from the germline V gene are SGHKS and YYEKEE (reference sequence). The CDR3 reads CASSLGVRGAMNTEAFF. As DNA, the CDR3 is TGTGCCAGCAGCTTGGGTGTCAGGGGCGCAATGAACACTGAAGCTTTCTTT.

This sequence joins TRBV27 and TRBJ1-5; tentative D call: TRBD1 (5 bases). Germline V gives CDR1 MNHEY, CDR2 SMNVEV (reference sequence). Trimming took 1 base from V and 1 from J, leaving 8 bases between them. The CDR3 has 15 amino acids. In DNA, the CDR3 is TGTGCCAGCAGTTTATGGCAGGGCAGCAATCAGCCCCAGCATTTT. Encoded protein: CASSLWQGSNQPQHF.

A remark on this clone: The junction departs from germline at one end; a sequencing error may be responsible. The rearrangement joins TRBV3-1 (or the pseudogene TRBV3-2) to TRBJ2-1, with unresolved D. Germline loops: CDR1 LGHDT, CDR2 YNNKEL (reference sequence). This CDR3 region has 12 residues. As DNA, the CDR3 is TGTGCCAGCAGTCAAGAAGAGGTTGAGCAGTTCTTC. Amino acid sequence: CASSQEEVEQFF.

The chain has TRBV7-2 and TRBJ2-7, with a weak D call TRBD2 (6 bases). The CDR3 runs 13 residues. V was shortened by 4 bases and J by 3 bases, with 10 bases between the two germline ends. Germline V CDR1 and CDR2: SGHTA, FQGNSA. The CDR3 protein is CASSWGVGYEQYF. In DNA form, the CDR3 reads TGTGCCAGCAGCTGGGGGGTCGGCTACGAGCAGTACTTC.

The V call is TRBV19, the J call TRBJ2-1; TRBD2 aligns across 10 bases. There are 15 residues in the CDR3. V shed 6 bases, J shed 3 bases, and the junction held 5 bases outside the gene matches. CDR1 and CDR2 from the germline V gene are LNHDA and SQIVND (reference sequence). Here the CDR3 reads CASSWGLAYYNEQFF. The CDR3 nucleotides are TGTGCCAGTAGCTGGGGACTAGCGTACTACAATGAGCAGTTCTTC.

This clone has more than one count but fewer than ten. V gene TRBV30 combines with J gene TRBJ2-1, with TRBD2 identical over 9 bases. CDR3 size: 15 residues. Germline V gene data show CDR1 as GTSNPN and CDR2 as SVGIG (reference sequence). J was trimmed by 4 bases and V by 3 bases; bases with no gene match: 7. The CDR3 DNA is TGTGCCTGGAGCCCGACTAGCGGCTTTTACAATGAGCAGTTCTTC. Residues: CAWSPTSGFYNEQFF.

The J gene is TRBJ2-7, the V gene TRBV7-6; D call uncertain. Per the germline V gene, CDR1 is SGHVS and CDR2 is FNYEAQ. This CDR3 is 11 amino acids long. V was shortened by 5 bases and J by 3 bases, with 5 bases between the two germline ends. The CDR3 sequence is CASSLYYEQYF. DNA for the CDR3: TGTGCCAGCAGCCTATACTACGAGCAGTACTTC.

The chain employs TRBV10-3 and TRBJ2-5; maybe TRBD1 (5 bases). Germline loops: CDR1 ENHRY, CDR2 SYGVKD. CDR3 length: 13 residues. The ends were cut back, 8 bases at V and 5 bases at J, with 15 bases in the middle. The CDR3 sequence is CAISQDIRETQYF. Written as DNA, the CDR3 is TGTGCCATCTCTCAGGACATAAGGGAGACCCAGTACTTC.

This chain links TRBV4-1 with TRBJ1-4; a possible D gene is TRBD1 (5 bases). This CDR3 region has 15 residues. The germline V and J ends were trimmed by 4 bases and 8 bases, with 17 bases remaining between them. Germline CDR1 is MGHRA and CDR2 is YSYEKL. In DNA, the CDR3 is TGCGCCAGCAGCCTCAATCCAGGGCCGGGCGAAAAACTGTTTTTT. Its protein is CASSLNPGPGEKLFF.